Listed below are T cell receptor beta chains from one sample, sequenced in a study of regulatory T cells in long-lasting Graves disease. MiXCR was run by TCRdb on the multiplex PCR reads, yielding one entry per CDR3 protein. The sample holds a few hundred thousand distinct CDR3 sequences, around 20% seen once. Sequenced material: peripheral blood mononuclear cells (PBMCs), taken at new diagnosis, from a patient treated with antithyroid drugs. The receptors derive from a female donor with Graves disease. The CDR3 runs from the conserved cysteine through the conserved F or W. A D gene is named only where the DNA matches it firmly. A row's size may be missing; if present it is once, few, many or a size class.

V: TRBV7-2; D: TRBD1; J: TRBJ2-4; size: -; CDR3: CASGPGQGKTIQYF; DNA: TGTGCCAGCGGCCCGGGACAGGGAAAAACCATTCAGTACTTC
V: TRBV7-2; D: TRBD2; J: TRBJ2-5; size: -; CDR3: CASSLEGLGGTKTQYF; DNA: TGTGCCAGCAGCTTAGAGGGGTTGGGGGGGACGAAGACCCAGTACTTC
V: TRBV9; D: TRBD1; J: TRBJ2-6; size: -; CDR3: CASSIRDRGHGANVLTF; DNA: TGTGCCAGCAGCATCCGGGACAGGGGGCATGGGGCCAACGTCCTGACTTTC
V: TRBV2; D: -; J: TRBJ1-1; size: -; CDR3: CASKTGSEAFF; DNA: TGTGCCAGCAAGACAGGTTCAGAAGCTTTCTTT
V: TRBV10-3; D: -; J: TRBJ2-5; size: many; CDR3: CAISDATDQETQYF; DNA: TGTGCCATCAGTGATGCGACAGACCAAGAGACCCAGTACTTC
V: TRBV18; D: -; J: TRBJ1-1; size: many; CDR3: CASSPQGTANTEAFF; DNA: TGTGCCAGCTCACCACAAGGAACAGCCAACACTGAAGCTTTCTTT
V: TRBV27; D: -; J: TRBJ2-7; size: many; CDR3: CASSLRGPSYEQYF; DNA: TGTGCCAGCAGTTTACGGGGGCCGTCCTACGAGCAGTACTTC
V: TRBV20-1; D: -; J: TRBJ2-7; size: many; CDR3: CSARSGPGYEQYF; DNA: TGCAGTGCTAGGAGCGGTCCTGGCTACGAGCAGTACTTC
V: TRBV27; D: TRBD1; J: TRBJ2-7; size: -; CDR3: CASRGKDRAHEQYF; DNA: TGTGCCAGCAGAGGTAAGGACAGGGCCCACGAGCAGTACTTC
V: TRBV7-2; D: TRBD2; J: TRBJ2-7; size: -; CDR3: CASSFSGGSYEQYF; DNA: TGTGCCAGCAGCTTTAGCGGGGGCTCCTACGAGCAGTACTTC
V: TRBV14; D: -; J: TRBJ1-4; size: many; CDR3: CASSGVLNEKLFF; DNA: TGTGCCAGCAGCGGAGTTCTTAATGAAAAACTGTTTTTT
V: TRBV20-1; D: TRBD1; J: TRBJ2-5; size: many; CDR3: CSARTGDGGETQYF; DNA: TGCAGTGCTCGGACAGGGGACGGGGGAGAGACCCAGTACTTC